This passage covers 8 T cell receptor beta chains from one sample sequenced in a study of blood T cell repertoires in COVID-19. TCRdb's table, derived via immunoSEQ multiplex PCR, lists solely in-frame clones and lacks some. The data hold just under 150,000 clones, with around 87% observed a single time. The sequenced sample consisted of peripheral blood. The receptors shown here come from a man in his fifties or sixties who had recovered from COVID-19.

The genes are TRBV6-6 and TRBJ1-2; 7 positions match TRBD1. The CDR3 covers 13 residues. In germline, CDR1 is MNHNY, CDR2 SVGAGI (reference sequence). Trimming at V came to 5 bases and at J to 3 bases, leaving 3 bases not matched to a gene. The CDR3 reads CASSRQGYYGYTF. Here the CDR3 DNA reads TGTGCCAGCAGTAGACAGGGATACTATGGCTACACCTTC.

V and J are TRBV5-1 and TRBJ1-2; TRBD1 aligns across 7 bases. Germline V gene data show CDR1 as SGHRS and CDR2 as YFSETQ. Trimming took 4 bases from V and 8 from J; bases not matched to a gene: 8. This CDR3 region has 13 residues. CDR3 residues: CASSMDRLEGYTF. CDR3 nucleotides: TGCGCCAGCAGCATGGACAGGTTGGAGGGCTACACCTTC.

The chain has TRBV5-1 and TRBJ2-5; D possibly corresponds to TRBD2 (6 bases). Germline CDR1 SGHRS, CDR2 YFSETQ. The CDR3 extends over 16 amino acids. V was shortened by 4 bases and J by 0 bases, with 16 bases between the two germline ends. CDR3 sequence reads: CASSPVGGADQETQYF. The CDR3 DNA reads as TGCGCCAGCAGCCCGGTGGGGGGAGCCGACCAAGAGACCCAGTACTTC.

The rearrangement joins TRBV12-3 or TRBV12-4 to TRBJ2-1; D is ambiguous. This CDR3 comprises 13 residues. V was pared by 2 bases and J by 6 bases, with 8 bases between. DNA of the CDR3: TGTGCCAGCAGTTTAATAGCCTTCAATGAGCAGTTCTTC. It translates to CASSLIAFNEQFF.

This clone was seen more than once but under ten times. CDR3 protein: CAISESGVSPQHF. In nucleotides, the CDR3 is TGTGCCATCAGTGAGTCCGGGGTGTCGCCCCAGCATTTT. V gene TRBV10-3 combines with J gene TRBJ1-5; D ambiguous. From germline, CDR1 is ENHRY and CDR2 SYGVKD. Trimming removed 0 bases from V and 9 bases from J, with 9 bases in between. There are 13 residues in the CDR3.

The rearrangement joins TRBV4-3 to TRBJ1-3; TRBD1 matches 10 bases. The CDR3 consists of 17 residues. In germline, CDR1 is LGHNA, CDR2 YSLEER. The junction had 6 bases not matched to a gene; V was cut back by 1 base and J by 3 bases. The CDR3 DNA reads as TGCGCCAGCAGCCAAGCCTCGACAGGGGGCTTTGGAAACACCATATATTTT. As protein: CASSQASTGGFGNTIYF.

V usage is TRBV6-5 and J usage is TRBJ2-2; TRBD2 agrees at 14 bases. Germline V gene lookup returns CDR1 MNHEY and CDR2 SVGAGI. This CDR3 comprises 15 residues. The V and J ends lost 8 bases and 4 bases, in that order; junction bases with no gene match: 3. The CDR3: CASFGLAGGTGELFF. The CDR3 DNA reads TGTGCCAGCTTTGGACTAGCGGGGGGCACCGGGGAGCTGTTTTTT.

CDR3 sequence reads: CASSSRLAGGTDTQYF. The CDR3 region has the DNA TGTGCCAGCAGCTCTCGACTAGCGGGGGGCACAGATACGCAGTATTTT. This sequence joins TRBV7-2 and TRBJ2-3, with 12 bases aligning to TRBD2. V lost 4 bases to trimming and J lost 1 base; unmatched junction nucleotides: 3. Germline CDR1 and CDR2: SGHTA and FQGNSA. The CDR3 has 16 amino acids.